The 7 T cell receptor beta chains below come from one sample, sequenced in a study of T cell responses to AZD1222 COVID-19 vaccine. Using immunoSEQ multiplex PCR, the repertoire was profiled, and TCRdb retains in-frame clones only, with some absent. This table holds some 110,000 clones, 70% to 90% found once. The source was peripheral blood, collected 28 days after the second AZD1222 dose. These receptors originate from an adult who received the AZD1222 COVID-19 vaccine.

V is TRBV30 and J is TRBJ1-4; D possibly corresponds to TRBD1 (5 bases). Germline V gene lookup returns CDR1 GTSNPN and CDR2 SVGIG (reference sequence). This CDR3 spans 13 amino acids. Trimming shortened V by 5 bases and J by 4 bases, and 11 bases separated the two germline ends. The DNA for the CDR3 is TGTGCCTGGCAACAGGTCTTTAATGAAAAACTGTTTTTT. This translates into CAWQQVFNEKLFF. Filled out from reference TRBV30 and TRBJ1-4, the complete variable domain reads SQTIHQWPATLVQPVGSPLSLECTVEGTSNPNLYWYRQAAGRGLQLLFYSVGIGQISSEVPQNLSASRPQDRQFILSSKKLLLSDSGFYLCAWQQVFNEKLFFGSGTQLSVL.

In its sample, this clone was seen once. The chain is built from TRBV24-1 and TRBJ2-2, with D possibly TRBD1 on 5 matching bases. V was pared by 4 bases and J by 6 bases, with 20 bases between. Germline assignment: CDR1 KGHDR and CDR2 SFDVKD. CDR3 length: 17 residues. CDR3: CATSDLRSYLGAGELFF. In DNA, the CDR3 is TGTGCCACCAGTGACTTAAGAAGTTATCTAGGGGCCGGGGAGCTGTTTTTT.

The chain employs TRBV11-2 and TRBJ2-5; 15 nucleotides align to TRBD2. J was trimmed by 4 bases and V by 5 bases; bases with no gene match: 11. Germline V gene lookup returns CDR1 SGHAT and CDR2 FQNNGV. The CDR3 is 18 amino acids. The CDR3 protein is CASSLGTSGRYDGETQYF. The CDR3 coding sequence is TGTGCCAGCAGCCTTGGGACTAGCGGGAGGTATGATGGAGAGACCCAGTACTTC. Drawing the rest from reference TRBV11-2 and TRBJ2-5, the complete variable domain is EAGVAQSPRYKIIEKRQSVAFWCNPISGHATLYWYQQILGQGPKLLIQFQNNGVVDDSQLPKDRFSAERLKGVDSTLKIQPAKLEDSAVYLCASSLGTSGRYDGETQYFGPGTRLLVL.

V is TRBV30 and J is TRBJ1-1; 7 nucleotides agree with TRBD1. The CDR3 is 12 residues long. The germline V gene encodes CDR1 GTSNPN and CDR2 SVGIG (reference sequence). The V and J ends lost 1 base and 7 bases, in that order; junction bases with no gene match: 3. This chain's CDR3 is CAWSGDRLEAFF. CDR3 coding DNA: TGTGCCTGGAGTGGGGACAGACTTGAAGCTTTCTTT.

The J gene is TRBJ2-6, the V gene TRBV11-2; D is undetermined. CDR1 is SGHAT, CDR2 FQNNGV, per germline. Trimming stripped 5 bases from V and 5 bases from J, with 7 bases between. The CDR3 is 13 amino acids. The CDR3 loop is CASSPRRANVLTF. The CDR3 bases are TGTGCCAGCAGCCCGAGGCGGGCCAACGTCCTGACTTTC.

J is TRBJ2-2 and V is TRBV7-6, with D possibly TRBD1 on 5 matching bases. V gave up 1 base and J gave up 4 bases, with 10 bases separating them. CDR1 is SGHVS and CDR2 is FNYEAQ in the germline V gene. The CDR3 is 15 residues long. CDR3 sequence (DNA): TGTGCCAGCAGCTTAGGAGTAGGGGTCACCGGGGAGCTGTTTTTT. Its translation: CASSLGVGVTGELFF.

This chain connects TRBV15 to TRBJ1-3, with D possibly matching TRBD1 (6 bases). Trimming pared 2 bases from V and 1 base from J, leaving 6 bases between. Germline-derived CDR1 and CDR2 are LNHNV and YYDKDF (reference sequence). The CDR3 length is 14 residues. CDR3 sequence reads: CATSRRGSGNTIYF. The CDR3 nucleotides read TGTGCCACCAGCAGAAGGGGGTCTGGAAACACCATATATTTT.